The 26 T cell receptor beta chains in this list originate from one sample, sequenced in a study of blood T cell repertoires in COVID-19. The repertoire was sequenced with immunoSEQ multiplex PCR; TCRdb's copy has only in-frame clones and lacks some. Of around 300,000 clones listed, 89% were seen once; the top ten hold around 1.7%. Input material: PBMCs or T cells enriched from blood (not recorded which). The receptors derive from a woman aged 35 to 49 who had recovered from COVID-19.

The gene calls are TRBV15 and TRBJ2-1; a weak D match, TRBD2 (6 bases). Germline-derived CDR1 and CDR2 are LNHNV and YYDKDF (reference sequence). The V and J ends lost 1 base and 1 base respectively, with 11 bases between them. The CDR3 has 16 residues. CDR3 nucleotide sequence: TGTGCCACCAGCAGAGTCGGTAGCGGATCCTACAATGAGCAGTTCTTC. Its protein is CATSRVGSGSYNEQFF.

The CDR3 here is CASSLAREGEQFF. The CDR3 coding sequence is TGTGCCAGCAGCTTAGCGCGGGAAGGTGAGCAGTTCTTC. This chain links TRBV7-8 with TRBJ2-1, with D maybe TRBD2 (6 bases). The CDR3 has 13 amino acids. Germline lookup yields CDR1 SGHVS and CDR2 FQNEAQ. V was clipped by 0 bases and J by 9 bases, with 9 bases between them.

The chain joins TRBV6-5 to TRBJ2-1; 10 bases align to TRBD1. CDR3 length: 15 residues. The V segment lost 6 bases and the J segment 9 bases; nucleotides outside the gene matches: 11. Germline V gene lookup returns CDR1 MNHEY and CDR2 SVGAGI. The DNA of the CDR3 is TGTGCCAGCAGCTCCGGGACAGGGGTCGTTGGTGAGCAGTTCTTC. Translation: CASSSGTGVVGEQFF.

V usage is TRBV19 and J usage is TRBJ1-6, with D hard to call. Germline V gene lookup returns CDR1 LNHDA and CDR2 SQIVND (reference sequence). The V end was cut by 5 bases, the J end by 0 bases, with 8 bases between. The CDR3 consists of 15 residues. The DNA of the CDR3 is TGTGCCAGTAGTCTACTAAGCTCCTATAATTCACCCCTCCACTTT. Protein product: CASSLLSSYNSPLHF. Using reference TRBV19 and TRBJ1-6 for the parts outside the CDR3, the full variable domain is DGGITQSPKYLFRKEGQNVTLSCEQNLNHDAMYWYRQDPGQGLRLIYYSQIVNDFQKGDIAEGYSVSREKKESFPLTVTSAQKNPTAFYLCASSLLSSYNSPLHFGNGTRLTVT.

CDR3 coding DNA: TGTGCCAGTAGTACTTGGGCGAGAAACACTGAAGCTTTCTTT. Protein product: CASSTWARNTEAFF. The rearrangement links TRBV19 to TRBJ1-1; D unclear. The V and J ends lost 4 bases and 2 bases respectively, with 11 bases between them. Germline values: CDR1 LNHDA, CDR2 SQIVND (reference sequence). The CDR3 length is 14 residues.

The chain uses TRBV19 and TRBJ1-5; 11 nucleotides line up with TRBD1. Germline CDR1 is LNHDA and CDR2 is SQIVND (reference sequence). Trimming took 3 bases from V and 3 from J; bases not matched to a gene: 10. The CDR3 totals 18 residues. This CDR3 is CASSILAGTGGPNQPQHF. The CDR3 DNA reads TGTGCCAGTAGTATCCTTGCCGGGACAGGGGGACCCAATCAGCCCCAGCATTTT.

The chain recombines TRBV7-8 with TRBJ1-6; possibly TRBD1 for D (6 bases). There are 16 residues in the CDR3. The V gene lost 1 base and the J gene lost 4 bases, with 11 bases spanning the gap. Per the germline V gene, CDR1 is SGHVS and CDR2 is FQNEAQ. CDR3 protein: CASSLERTVYNSPLHF. DNA for the CDR3: TGTGCCAGCAGCTTAGAGCGGACAGTTTATAATTCACCCCTCCACTTT.

The chain is built from TRBV5-1 and TRBJ2-3; 9 bases align to TRBD1. The V gene end was trimmed by 2 bases and the J gene end by 6 bases; junction bases not matched to a gene: 13. The germline gives CDR1 SGHRS, CDR2 YFSETQ. The CDR3 runs to 17 residues. The CDR3 region has the DNA TGCGCCAGCAGCTTAACCGGGACAGGGATCCCCACGGATACGCAGTATTTT. Translated, it gives CASSLTGTGIPTDTQYF.

V and J are TRBV5-4 and TRBJ2-7, with 13 positions matching TRBD2. Trimming at V came to 4 bases and at J to 4 bases, leaving 8 bases not matched to a gene. The CDR3 loop spans 16 amino acids. Germline-derived CDR1 and CDR2 are SGHNT and YYREEE (reference sequence). CDR3 loop: CASSGPGLAGIYEQYF. The CDR3, as DNA: TGTGCCAGCAGCGGCCCGGGACTAGCGGGAATTTACGAGCAGTACTTC.

This clone has a handful of counts. The chain combines TRBV7-9 with TRBJ1-1; D unresolved. Germline V CDR1 and CDR2: SEHNR, FQNEAQ (reference sequence). V was shortened by 6 bases and J by 4 bases, with 12 bases between the two germline ends. The CDR3 runs to 13 residues. The CDR3 protein is CASRTIEGTEAFF. The CDR3 coding sequence is TGTGCCAGCAGAACAATTGAGGGCACTGAAGCTTTCTTT.

Only one count was recorded for this clone. This rearrangement joins TRBV9 to TRBJ2-5; 9 nucleotides match TRBD2. CDR3 size: 15 residues. Germline CDR1 reads SGDLS; CDR2 reads YYNGEE. The V gene end was trimmed by 3 bases and the J gene end by 2 bases; junction bases not matched to a gene: 5. The CDR3 reads CASSAGLAYQETQYF. CDR3 nucleotide sequence: TGTGCCAGCAGCGCCGGACTAGCGTATCAAGAGACCCAGTACTTC.

J is TRBJ1-2 and V is TRBV5-6, with 10 bases that match TRBD1. CDR3 length equals 14 residues. Trimming cost V 3 bases and J 6 bases; bases outside gene matches: 5. The germline CDR1 and CDR2 sequences are SGHDT and YYEEEE. The CDR3 DNA is TGTGCCAGCAGCTCTTATGACAGGGGGCATGGCTACACCTTC. It translates to CASSSYDRGHGYTF.

The chain carries TRBV6-5 and TRBJ2-2; no clear D. Germline CDR1 MNHEY, CDR2 SVGAGI. V gave up 2 bases and J gave up 2 bases, with 6 bases separating them. The CDR3 extends over 14 amino acids. CDR3: CASSYASNTGELFF. The DNA of the CDR3 is TGTGCCAGCAGTTACGCCAGTAACACCGGGGAGCTGTTTTTT.

The chain combines TRBV2 with TRBJ1-5; D is undetermined. V was trimmed by 3 bases and J by 2 bases, leaving 8 bases between them. This CDR3 contains 14 residues. Germline V CDR1 and CDR2: SNHLY, FYNNEI. CDR3: CASSDGRGNQPQHF. The CDR3 nucleotides read TGTGCCAGCAGTGATGGGCGTGGCAATCAGCCCCAGCATTTT.

The V call is TRBV7-9, the J call TRBJ1-6; D gene ambiguous. CDR3 length: 13 residues. Germline V CDR1 and CDR2: SEHNR, FQNEAQ (reference sequence). Trimming shortened V by 0 bases and J by 17 bases, and 14 bases separated the two germline ends. As DNA, the CDR3 is TGTGCCAGCAGCTTAGCGCCTAACCCCCCCATCCACTTT. This gives the protein CASSLAPNPPIHF.

V and J are TRBV14 and TRBJ1-4; the D is unclear. Germline CDR1 is SGHDN and CDR2 is FVKESK. V shed 1 base and J shed 8 bases, with 5 bases lying between them. The CDR3 contains 12 residues. The CDR3 reads CASSQGQEKLFF. For the CDR3, the DNA is TGTGCCAGCAGCCAAGGACAAGAAAAACTGTTTTTT. The entire variable domain, with the rest obtained from reference TRBV14 and TRBJ1-4, is as follows: EAGVTQFPSHSVIEKGQTVTLRCDPISGHDNLYWYRRVMGKEIKFLLHFVKESKQDESGMPNNRFLAERTGGTYSTLKVQPAELEDSGVYFCASSQGQEKLFFGSGTQLSVL.

The chain combines TRBV6-1 with TRBJ1-5, with TRBD1 as a possible D gene (6 bases). The ends were cut back, 0 bases at V and 5 bases at J, with 14 bases in the middle. The length of the CDR3 is 16 residues. Germline CDR1 reads MNHNS; CDR2 reads SASEGT. The CDR3 nucleotides are TGTGCCAGCAGTGAAGCGCGAAGGACAGCCCATCAGCCCCAGCATTTT. This sequence encodes CASSEARRTAHQPQHF.

V is TRBV9 and J is TRBJ2-5; no definite D call. With 3 bases removed from V and 5 bases from J, the gap between germline ends came to 11 bases. This CDR3 is built from 13 residues. Germline values: CDR1 SGDLS, CDR2 YYNGEE. The CDR3 protein is CASSGYPGETQYF. The DNA for the CDR3 is TGTGCCAGCAGCGGCTATCCTGGTGAGACCCAGTACTTC.

The sample holds a few counts of this clone. The chain joins TRBV6-4 to TRBJ2-7; the match to TRBD1 covers 7 bases. The V gene's germline CDR1 is MRHNA and CDR2 SNTAGT. The CDR3 contains 13 residues. V dropped 8 bases and J dropped 1; count of bases not matched to a gene: 5. In DNA, the CDR3 is TGTGCCAGCTCCGTGGACAGGTCCTACGAGCAGTACTTC. Its protein is CASSVDRSYEQYF.

The gene calls are TRBV5-4 and TRBJ1-4; unclear D gene. Trimming shortened V by 0 bases and J by 3 bases, and 12 bases separated the two germline ends. Per germline, CDR1 SGHNT and CDR2 YYREEE (reference sequence). The CDR3 contains 16 residues. CDR3 in amino acids: CASSLAGGRSNEKLFF. CDR3 DNA sequence: TGTGCCAGCAGCTTGGCCGGCGGGAGGTCTAATGAAAAACTGTTTTTT. Variable domain in full (rest from reference TRBV5-4 and TRBJ1-4): ETGVTQSPTHLIKTRGQQVTLRCSSQSGHNTVSWYQQALGQGPQFIFQYYREEENGRGNFPPRFSGLQFPNYSSELNVNALELDDSALYLCASSLAGGRSNEKLFFGSGTQLSVL.

The chain is built from TRBV5-4 and TRBJ2-5; no firm D call. Trimming cost V 1 base and J 3 bases, with 7 bases left between them. This CDR3 region has 13 residues. The germline CDR1 and CDR2 sequences are SGHNT and YYREEE (reference sequence). CDR3 region: CASSLMAEETQYF. The CDR3 DNA sequence: TGTGCCAGCAGCTTGATGGCGGAAGAGACCCAGTACTTC.

The chain is built from TRBV5-1 and TRBJ2-1; 7 positions match TRBD1. The CDR3 has 15 residues. The V and J ends lost 2 bases and 5 bases, in that order; junction bases with no gene match: 7. Germline V lookup: CDR1 SGHRS, CDR2 YFSETQ. DNA of the CDR3: TGCGCCAGCAGCTTTACAGGGGACGAGGACAATGAGCAGTTCTTC. This encodes CASSFTGDEDNEQFF.

As DNA, the CDR3 is TGTGCCAGCAGCAACCGGACTAGCCCTAGCTCCTACAATGAGCAGTTCTTC. This codes for CASSNRTSPSSYNEQFF. V usage is TRBV9 and J usage is TRBJ2-1, with 8 bases fitting TRBD2. The CDR3 covers 17 residues. Germline values: CDR1 SGDLS, CDR2 YYNGEE. V trimming: 4 bases; J trimming: 0 bases; junction bases outside the gene matches: 9.

The V call is TRBV6-5, the J call TRBJ1-1; tentative D call: TRBD1 (6 bases). The CDR3 covers 14 residues. Trimming took 8 bases from V and 2 from J, leaving 15 bases between them. Germline V lookup: CDR1 MNHEY, CDR2 SVGAGI. The CDR3 nucleotides read TGTGCCAGCGAAAAGGGACACCGCAACACTGAAGCTTTCTTT. Translated: CASEKGHRNTEAFF.

V is TRBV7-9 and J is TRBJ2-1; 10 bases agree with TRBD2. The CDR3 is 12 amino acids. Germline V CDR1 and CDR2: SEHNR, FQNEAQ (reference sequence). After removal of 10 bases from V and 14 bases from J, the junction contained 11 bases not matched to a gene. CDR3 sequence: CAIGGLAGDKFF. CDR3 bases: TGTGCCATTGGGGGGCTAGCGGGAGATAAGTTCTTC.

This clone was counted only a few times. At one end the junction does not follow the germline gene, possibly because of a read error. V usage is TRBV7-8 and J usage is TRBJ1-2; D is unresolved. Looked up from germline, CDR1 is SGHVS and CDR2 is FQNEAQ. The CDR3 runs 14 residues. The DNA for the CDR3 is TGTGCCAGCAGTTTAGGGCCGTTTGGTTATGGCTACACCTTC. Protein: CASSLGPFGYGYTF.